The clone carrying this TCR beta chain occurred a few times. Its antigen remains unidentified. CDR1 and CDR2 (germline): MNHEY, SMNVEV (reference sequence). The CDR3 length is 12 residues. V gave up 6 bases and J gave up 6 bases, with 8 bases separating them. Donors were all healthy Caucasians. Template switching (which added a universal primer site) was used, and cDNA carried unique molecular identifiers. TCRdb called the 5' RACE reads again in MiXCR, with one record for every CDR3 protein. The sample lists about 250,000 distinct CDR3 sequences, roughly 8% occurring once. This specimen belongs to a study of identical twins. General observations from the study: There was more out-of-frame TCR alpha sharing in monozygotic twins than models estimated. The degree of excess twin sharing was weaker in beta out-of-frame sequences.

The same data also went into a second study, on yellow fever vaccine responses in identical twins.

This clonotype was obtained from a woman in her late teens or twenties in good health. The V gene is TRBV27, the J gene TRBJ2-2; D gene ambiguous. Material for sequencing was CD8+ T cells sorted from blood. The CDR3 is CASSFTSGELFF. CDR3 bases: TGTGCCAGCAGCTTCACGTCCGGGGAGCTGTTTTTT.